These 20 T cell receptor beta chains were sequenced from one sample in a study of siplizumab effects on memory and regulatory T cells. Only in-frame clones appear in the TCRdb table, and some are missing; sequencing was by immunoSEQ multiplex PCR. The sample has 50,000 to 75,000 clones; around 96% are singletons. Sequenced input: naive CD8+ T cells sorted from blood. Receptors originate from a human donor in good health.

This chain joins TRBV7-2 and TRBJ2-3; 15 bases are shared with TRBD2. Germline lookup yields CDR1 SGHTA and CDR2 FQGNSA. The CDR3 is 19 residues long. V lost 5 bases, J lost 2 bases, and 11 bases stayed unmatched. In nucleotides, the CDR3 is TGTGCCAGCAGCCCGGGACTAGCGGGGGGCCGTCAACCCACAGATACGCAGTATTTT. Amino acids: CASSPGLAGGRQPTDTQYF.

This sequence joins TRBV7-9 and TRBJ2-3; tentative D call: TRBD2 (6 bases). The V and J ends lost 5 bases and 2 bases respectively, with 23 bases between them. CDR3 length: 18 amino acids. Germline lookup yields CDR1 SEHNR and CDR2 FQNEAQ (reference sequence). CDR3: CASSTSVTGEALTDTQYF. The CDR3 nucleotides read TGTGCCAGCAGCACCTCAGTGACGGGGGAGGCCCTCACAGATACGCAGTATTTT. Drawing the rest from reference TRBV7-9 and TRBJ2-3, the complete variable domain is DTGVSQNPRHKITKRGQNVTFRCDPISEHNRLYWYRQTLGQGPEFLTYFQNEAQLEKSRLLSDRFSAERPKGSFSTLEIQRTEQGDSAMYLCASSTSVTGEALTDTQYFGPGTRLTVL.

The V and J genes are TRBV29-1 and TRBJ2-5; D is unclear. The V gene lost 4 bases and the J gene lost 4 bases, with 16 bases spanning the gap. Per germline, CDR1 SQVTM and CDR2 ANQGSEA. This CDR3 contains 14 residues. The CDR3 region is CSVGEVLFRETQYF. CDR3 nucleotide sequence: TGCAGCGTTGGAGAGGTACTCTTTCGAGAGACCCAGTACTTC.

The V call is TRBV6-1, the J call TRBJ1-6, with TRBD1 matching 8 bases. J was trimmed by 4 bases and V by 2 bases; bases with no gene match: 4. In germline, CDR1 is MNHNS, CDR2 SASEGT. The CDR3 contains 16 residues. The CDR3 region has the DNA TGTGCCAGCAGTGAATTGGGGACAGGTTATAATTCACCCCTCCACTTT. Amino acid sequence: CASSELGTGYNSPLHF.

This sequence joins TRBV10-1 and TRBJ2-7; 8 bases line up with TRBD1. J gave up 0 bases and V 5 bases, and 3 bases lay outside the gene matches. The CDR3 covers 14 residues. CDR1 and CDR2 (germline): WNHNN, SYGVQD (reference sequence). In nucleotides, the CDR3 is TGCGCCAGCAGTTTGGGACAGGCCTCCTACGAGCAGTACTTC. Encoded protein: CASSLGQASYEQYF.

The rearrangement links TRBV27 to TRBJ2-7, with 8 bases identical to TRBD2. Germline trimming cut 4 bases from V and 3 bases from J; bases unmatched to any gene: 8. The CDR3 is made up of 15 amino acids. CDR1 is MNHEY, CDR2 SMNVEV, per germline (reference sequence). The CDR3 sequence: CASSYQAGVLYEQYF. The CDR3 DNA reads TGTGCCAGCAGTTACCAAGCGGGGGTCCTCTACGAGCAGTACTTC.

This chain links TRBV19 with TRBJ1-2; 12 nucleotides align to TRBD1. The length of the CDR3 is 17 residues. V lost 5 bases to trimming and J lost 2 bases; unmatched junction nucleotides: 9. The germline gives CDR1 LNHDA, CDR2 SQIVND (reference sequence). The DNA for the CDR3 is TGTGCCAGTAGTTCCCCGGGACAGGGGGCGAGGAACTATGGCTACACCTTC. This sequence encodes CASSSPGQGARNYGYTF. Using reference TRBV19 and TRBJ1-2 for the parts outside the CDR3, the full variable domain is DGGITQSPKYLFRKEGQNVTLSCEQNLNHDAMYWYRQDPGQGLRLIYYSQIVNDFQKGDIAEGYSVSREKKESFPLTVTSAQKNPTAFYLCASSSPGQGARNYGYTFGSGTRLTVV.

This sequence joins TRBV25-1 and TRBJ2-5; D gene uncertain. Looked up from germline, CDR1 is MGHDK and CDR2 is SYGVNS. Trimming removed 6 bases at V and 0 bases at J, with 11 bases between. This CDR3 contains 14 residues. CDR3: CASRTLGYQETQYF. CDR3 DNA sequence: TGTGCCAGCAGAACCCTTGGGTACCAAGAGACCCAGTACTTC.

The gene calls are TRBV19 and TRBJ1-1; tentatively, D is TRBD1 (6 bases). This CDR3 has 13 amino acids. V was shortened by 3 bases and J by 6 bases, with 11 bases between the two germline ends. Looked up from germline, CDR1 is LNHDA and CDR2 is SQIVND (reference sequence). The DNA for the CDR3 is TGTGCCAGTAGTATTACAGGGTACGCTGAAGCTTTCTTT. This sequence encodes CASSITGYAEAFF.

The CDR3 sequence is CASSVDAGTGYGYTF. The DNA of the CDR3 is TGTGCCAGCAGCGTAGACGCAGGGACTGGGTATGGCTACACCTTC. The chain couples TRBV9 to TRBJ1-2, with a possible D match to TRBD1 (5 bases). This CDR3 contains 15 residues. Germline V gene sequence: CDR1 SGDLS, CDR2 YYNGEE. Trimming removed 0 bases at V and 5 bases at J, with 14 bases between. The entire variable domain, with the rest obtained from reference TRBV9 and TRBJ1-2, is as follows: DSGVTQTPKHLITATGQRVTLRCSPRSGDLSVYWYQQSLDQGLQFLIQYYNGEERAKGNILERFSAQQFPDLHSELNLSSLELGDSALYFCASSVDAGTGYGYTFGSGTRLTVV.

V usage is TRBV5-6 and J usage is TRBJ1-6, with 7 bases matching TRBD1. This CDR3 has 17 residues. Germline V gene data show CDR1 as SGHDT and CDR2 as YYEEEE. The trim removed 3 bases at V and 1 base at J, leaving 7 bases unmatched. This CDR3 is CASSWTTGESYNSPLHF. The CDR3 bases are TGTGCCAGCAGCTGGACCACAGGGGAATCCTATAATTCACCCCTCCACTTT.

This chain links TRBV14 with TRBJ2-7, with D perhaps TRBD2 (5 bases). V lost 3 bases, J lost 3 bases, and 18 bases lay in between. This CDR3 is built from 16 residues. CDR1 and CDR2 (germline): SGHDN, FVKESK. CDR3 sequence reads: CASSQVAGIIDYEQYF. CDR3 coding DNA: TGTGCCAGCAGCCAGGTTGCCGGGATAATCGACTACGAGCAGTACTTC.

The V call is TRBV15, the J call TRBJ2-2; 7 nucleotides match TRBD1. Trimming at V came to 3 bases and at J to 4 bases, leaving 5 bases not matched to a gene. CDR3 length equals 15 residues. Germline lookup yields CDR1 LNHNV and CDR2 YYDKDF (reference sequence). In DNA form, the CDR3 reads TGTGCCACCAGCAGCAACAGGGGTCTCACCGGGGAGCTGTTTTTT. Its translation: CATSSNRGLTGELFF.

This clone was observed a single time. The rearrangement uses TRBV6-1 and TRBJ2-1; D unresolved. Trimming stripped 3 bases from V and 0 bases from J, with 12 bases between. Germline CDR1 is MNHNS and CDR2 is SASEGT. The CDR3 length is 16 residues. The CDR3 loop is CASSDGTRSSYNEQFF. The CDR3 DNA is TGTGCCAGCAGTGACGGCACCAGGAGCTCCTACAATGAGCAGTTCTTC.

The chain recombines TRBV28 with TRBJ1-4, with unresolved D. Trimming took 6 bases from V and 8 from J, leaving 16 bases between them. The length of the CDR3 is 14 residues. CDR1 and CDR2 from the germline V gene are MDHEN and SYDVKM. The CDR3 coding sequence is TGTGCCAGCAGCCCCGATGGGTATGGGGAAAAACTGTTTTTT. Translated: CASSPDGYGEKLFF. Looking up the rest from reference TRBV28 and TRBJ1-4 gives the full variable domain: DVKVTQSSRYLVKRTGEKVFLECVQDMDHENMFWYRQDPGLGLRLIYFSYDVKMKEKGDIPEGYSVSREKKERFSLILESASTNQTSMYLCASSPDGYGEKLFFGSGTQLSVL.

V gene TRBV7-9 combines with J gene TRBJ1-5; D gene ambiguous. Germline CDR1 and CDR2: SEHNR and FQNEAQ (reference sequence). V lost 1 base and J lost 6, with 4 bases in between. The CDR3 is 12 residues long. CDR3 loop: CASSLVGQPQHF. The CDR3 nucleotides are TGTGCCAGCAGCTTAGTCGGTCAGCCCCAGCATTTT.

The chain joins TRBV9 to TRBJ1-3; D unresolved. Looked up from germline, CDR1 is SGDLS and CDR2 is YYNGEE. The CDR3 covers 12 residues. With 3 bases removed from V and 4 bases from J, the gap between germline ends came to 5 bases. The CDR3 DNA reads as TGTGCCAGCAGCGCACAGGGAAACACCATATATTTT. Encoded protein: CASSAQGNTIYF.

The V gene is TRBV29-1, the J gene TRBJ1-1; D unclear. Trimming shortened V by 3 bases and J by 4 bases, and 12 bases separated the two germline ends. The CDR3 loop spans 13 amino acids. From germline, CDR1 is SQVTM and CDR2 ANQGSEA. The CDR3: CSVDGGMGTEAFF. The CDR3, as DNA: TGCAGCGTTGATGGCGGGATGGGCACTGAAGCTTTCTTT.

The rearrangement joins TRBV5-1 to TRBJ2-2; D ambiguous. The CDR3 consists of 12 residues. V lost 4 bases, J lost 2 bases, and 3 bases lay in between. The germline gives CDR1 SGHRS, CDR2 YFSETQ. The CDR3 region is CASSQNTGELFF. Written as DNA, the CDR3 is TGCGCCAGCAGCCAAAACACCGGGGAGCTGTTTTTT.

This clone was detected only once. The gene calls are TRBV4-3 and TRBJ2-1; possible D gene TRBD2, 5 bases. The CDR3 covers 17 residues. With 0 bases removed from V and 2 bases from J, the gap between germline ends came to 14 bases. Looked up from germline, CDR1 is LGHNA and CDR2 is YSLEER. The CDR3: CASSQDLIGVTYNEQFF. The CDR3 bases are TGCGCCAGCAGCCAAGATCTTATCGGGGTGACCTACAATGAGCAGTTCTTC.